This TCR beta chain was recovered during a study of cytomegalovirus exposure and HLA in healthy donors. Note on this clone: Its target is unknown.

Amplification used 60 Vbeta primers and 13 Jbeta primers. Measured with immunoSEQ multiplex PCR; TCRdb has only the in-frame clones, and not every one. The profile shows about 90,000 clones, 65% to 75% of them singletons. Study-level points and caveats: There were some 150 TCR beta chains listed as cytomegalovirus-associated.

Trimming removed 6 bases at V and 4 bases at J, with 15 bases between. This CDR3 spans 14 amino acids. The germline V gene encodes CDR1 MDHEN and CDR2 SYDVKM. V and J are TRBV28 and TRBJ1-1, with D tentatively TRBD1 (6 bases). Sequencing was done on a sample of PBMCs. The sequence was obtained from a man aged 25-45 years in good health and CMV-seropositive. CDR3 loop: CASSNDRLGTEAFF. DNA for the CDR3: TGTGCCAGCAGCAATGACAGGTTGGGCACTGAAGCTTTCTTT.